This passage covers 21 T cell receptor delta chains from one sample sequenced in a study of gamma-delta chains in newborns, infants, children. TCRdb re-processed the reads via CATT. The profile covers under 3,500 delta-chain clones, with under 0.35% appearing a single time and roughly 15% taken by the ten largest. What was sequenced was blood. Every receptor here comes from a child who was a newborn, infant or young child, either healthy, febrile or measles-vaccinated (not recorded which).

The sample holds a few counts of this clone. This DNA translates differently at residue 11 from the TCRdb protein, which is that of a much larger clone; a read error is likely, and the protein shown is the DNA's own translation. The rearrangement joins TRDV2 to TRDJ3; 9 bases are shared with TRDD3. Germline V lookup: CDR1 GEAIGNYY, CDR2 EKD. Germline trimming cut 0 bases from V and 2 bases from J; bases unmatched to any gene: 10. CDR3 length equals 20 residues. CDR3 in DNA: TGTGCCTGTGACACCTTGAGAACTGGGGGACATCCCTGGGACACCCGACAGATGTTTTTC. Translated, it gives CACDTLRTGGHPWDTRQMFF.

In its sample, this clone was seen a few times. A far bigger clonotype differs at one base, so this is likely a read error. V gene TRDV2 combines with J gene TRDJ2; 8 bases match TRDD3. The CDR3 consists of 14 residues. V was pared by 0 bases and J by 6 bases, with 2 bases of the junction left unmatched. CDR1 is GEAIGNYY, CDR2 EKD, per germline. The CDR3 reads CACDTWGMAAQLFF. The CDR3 DNA reads as TGTGCCTGTGACACCTGGGGGATGGCAGCACAACTCTTCTTT.

This clone appeared a few times. This DNA's translation differs at residue 14 from TCRdb's protein, which comes from a much larger clone; a read error is likely, and the protein shown is translated from the DNA. The rearrangement links TRDV2 to TRDJ2; 10 bases align to TRDD3. The length of the CDR3 is 18 residues. The germline V gene encodes CDR1 GEAIGNYY and CDR2 EKD. The CDR3 here is CACDPLLGDFSLTVQLFF. In nucleotides, the CDR3 is TGTGCCTGTGACCCCCTACTGGGGGATTTTTCTTTGACAGTACAACTCTTCTTT.

The table lists this clone with a few counts. The protein TCRdb lists belongs to a much larger clone and differs from this DNA's translation at residue 5, which points to a read error; the protein shown is made from the DNA. The rearrangement joins TRDV2 to TRDJ3; possible D gene TRDD3, 6 bases. Between the trimmed V and J ends, which lost 2 bases and 0 bases, there was a span of 19 bases. Germline V lookup: CDR1 GEAIGNYY, CDR2 EKD. The CDR3 is 20 amino acids. The CDR3 loop is CACDMKPLDTSSWDTRQMFF. Written as DNA, the CDR3 is TGTGCCTGTGACATGAAACCCTTGGATACTAGCTCCTGGGACACCCGACAGATGTTTTTC.

With regard to this clone: Given a far larger clone just one base away, this is likely a sequencing read error. Other DNA sequences in the same sample also yield this CDR3. The J gene is TRDJ1, the V gene TRDV2; 9 bases line up with TRDD3. The CDR3 runs 15 residues. CDR1 is GEAIGNYY and CDR2 is EKD in the germline V gene. The CDR3 loop is CACDTVLGDTDKLIF. Written as DNA, the CDR3 is TGTGCCTGTGACACCGTACTGGGGGACACCGATAAGCTCATCTTT.

For this clone: Translating this DNA gives a protein that differs at residue 12 from the TCRdb one, which belongs to a much larger clone; a read error is likely, and the protein shown is this translation. The sample has other DNA sequences that encode this CDR3 too. The chain employs TRDV2 and TRDJ3, with 13 positions matching TRDD3. The CDR3 length is 19 residues. CDR1 is GEAIGNYY and CDR2 is EKD in the germline V gene. The trim removed 1 base at V and 5 bases at J, leaving 7 bases unmatched. The CDR3, as DNA: TGTGCCTGTGACACTGTACTGGGGGATACGCCCCGGGACACCCGACAGATGTTTTTC. This translates into CACDTVLGDTPRDTRQMFF.

To note about this clone: TCRdb has a much larger clone's protein, which differs at residue 3 from the translation of this DNA, likely because of a read error; what is shown is the protein translated from the DNA. The chain combines TRDV2 with TRDJ3, with D perhaps TRDD3 (6 bases). Germline CDR1 GEAIGNYY, CDR2 EKD. The CDR3 contains 18 residues. CDR3 residues: CARDTVGGSSWDTRQMFF. DNA for the CDR3: TGTGCCCGTGACACCGTGGGGGGAAGCTCCTGGGACACCCGACAGATGTTTTTC.

A note on this clone: The protein TCRdb lists belongs to a much larger clone and differs from this DNA's translation at residue 11, which points to a read error; the protein shown is made from the DNA. J is TRDJ3 and V is TRDV2; the match to TRDD3 covers 10 bases. Germline values: CDR1 GEAIGNYY, CDR2 EKD. There are 20 residues in the CDR3. Trimming cost V 3 bases and J 0 bases; bases outside gene matches: 10. CDR3 nucleotides: TGTGCCTGTGACGCTATACTGGGGGATGTCGGCTCCTGGGACACCCGACAGATGTTTTTC. Translated: CACDAILGDVGSWDTRQMFF.

In the case of this clone: A much larger clonotype is one base distant, so this may be a read error. At the DNA level, this CDR3 is encoded by other sequences in the same sample as well. The rearrangement joins TRDV2 to TRDJ3; 12 bases are a match to TRDD3. There are 22 residues in the CDR3. From germline, CDR1 is GEAIGNYY and CDR2 EKD. CDR3 DNA sequence: TGCGCCTGTGACGGCCTCCACACTGGGGGATACCTCAGCTCCTGGGACACCCGACAGATGTTTTTC. It yields the protein CACDGLHTGGYLSSWDTRQMFF.

To note about this clone: This likely reflects a read error, since a far larger clone is one base away. The V and J genes are TRDV2 and TRDJ2; 8 bases map to TRDD3. Unmatched junction bases numbered 18, after V lost 9 bases and J lost 4 bases. The CDR3 runs 17 residues. Per germline, CDR1 GEAIGNYY and CDR2 EKD. The CDR3 sequence is CARVPVNGGSGTAQLFF. The CDR3 coding sequence is TGTGCCCGCGTCCCAGTAAATGGGGGATCAGGGACAGCACAACTCTTCTTT.

A remark on this clone: The protein given by TCRdb reflects a much larger clone and differs at residue 5 from this DNA's translation, likely from a read error; the protein shown is the DNA's translation. CDR3 sequence reads: CACDAVRGYEYTDKLIF. In nucleotides, the CDR3 is TGTGCCTGTGACGCCGTTAGGGGATACGAGTACACCGATAAACTCATCTTT. V and J are TRDV2 and TRDJ1, with TRDD3 identical over 9 bases. The CDR3 has 17 residues. V lost 3 bases to trimming and J lost 0 bases; unmatched junction nucleotides: 10. The V gene's germline CDR1 is GEAIGNYY and CDR2 EKD.

As concerns this clone: The TCRdb protein comes from a much larger clone and disagrees with this DNA's translation at residue 4, likely due to a read error; the protein given here is derived from the DNA. The CDR3 coding sequence is TGTGCCTGTGGCATACTGGGGGATACCTGGGACACCCGACAGATGTTTTTC. It specifies CACGILGDTWDTRQMFF. V and J are TRDV2 and TRDJ3, with TRDD3 identical over 11 bases. The CDR3 extends over 17 amino acids. Germline V CDR1 and CDR2: GEAIGNYY, EKD. Germline trimming cut 5 bases from V and 2 bases from J; bases unmatched to any gene: 4.

The sample holds a few counts of this clone. This likely reflects a read error, since a far larger clone is one base away. This sample also contains other DNA sequences that code for the same CDR3. The CDR3 region has the DNA TGTGCCTGTGACATACTGGGGGACTTGACAGCACAACTCTTCTTT. It translates to CACDILGDLTAQLFF. V is TRDV2 and J is TRDJ2, with 9 bases aligning to TRDD3. J gave up 2 bases and V 2 bases, and 2 bases lay outside the gene matches. This CDR3 has 15 residues. Germline lookup yields CDR1 GEAIGNYY and CDR2 EKD.

This clone was observed a handful of times. The protein TCRdb gives is from a much larger clone and does not agree with this DNA's translation at residue 17, likely a read error; the protein shown here comes from the DNA. The rearrangement uses TRDV2 and TRDJ3; maybe TRDD3 (5 bases). CDR3 length equals 18 residues. In germline, CDR1 is GEAIGNYY, CDR2 EKD. For the CDR3, the DNA is TGTGCCTGTGACACCTTACTGGTACCCTCCTGGGACACCCGGCAGATGATTTTC. Amino acids: CACDTLLVPSWDTRQMIF.

This clone has just a few counts. A read error is likely here: a far larger clone is one base away. This CDR3 is also generated by other DNA sequences in the sample. The rearrangement links TRDV2 to TRDJ3, with 10 bases fitting TRDD3. The CDR3 covers 16 residues. In germline, CDR1 is GEAIGNYY, CDR2 EKD. CDR3 in amino acids: CACDLLGDWDTRQMFF. For the CDR3, the DNA is TGTGCCTGTGACCTACTGGGGGATTGGGACACCCGACAGATGTTTTTT.

This clone ranks as medium-sized (0.01 to 0.1%). A far larger clone is one base from this, pointing to a likely read error. This chain uses TRDV2 with TRDJ2, with 10 nucleotides matching TRDD3. CDR1 GEAIGNYY and CDR2 EKD come from the germline V gene. Trimming cost V 5 bases and J 5 bases; bases outside gene matches: 4. The CDR3 runs to 14 residues. CDR3 nucleotides: TGTGCCTGTGGCATACTGGGGGATACAGCACAACTCTTCTTT. Its protein is CACGILGDTAQLFF.

This clone came up a few times. TCRdb lists the protein of a much larger clone for this DNA, which differs at residue 10, so this is likely a read error; the protein given here is translated from the DNA itself. This chain uses TRDV3 with TRDJ3; 8 bases agree with TRDD3. The CDR3 extends over 16 amino acids. Germline V gene lookup returns CDR1 TVYSNPD and CDR2 GDNSRS (reference sequence). CDR3 nucleotides: TGTGCCTTTTGTGGGGGATTTTCCTGGGGCACCCGACAGATGTTTTTC. Protein: CAFCGGFSWGTRQMFF.

This clone was counted only a few times. This DNA's translation differs at residue 3 from TCRdb's protein, which comes from a much larger clone; a read error is likely, and the protein shown is translated from the DNA. The chain is built from TRDV2 and TRDJ3; the D gene is possibly TRDD3 (5 bases). Germline V lookup: CDR1 GEAIGNYY, CDR2 EKD. CDR3 length: 19 residues. The CDR3 region is CARDPPRGVSSWDTRQMFF. CDR3 bases: TGTGCCCGTGACCCTCCCCGGGGGGTGAGCTCCTGGGACACCCGACAGATGTTTTTC.

In regard to this clone: The protein recorded in TCRdb matches a much larger clone and deviates from this DNA's translation at residue 16, suggesting a read error; the protein here is obtained by translating the DNA. The genes are TRDV1 and TRDJ1; D remains ambiguous. Germline CDR1 and CDR2: TSWWSYY and QGS. The length of the CDR3 is 17 residues. The CDR3 reads CALGEQTFFFNTDKLTF. The DNA of the CDR3 is TGTGCTCTTGGGGAGCAGACTTTCTTTTTCAACACCGATAAACTCACCTTT.

A word on this clone: TCRdb's listed protein matches a much larger clone and diverges from this DNA's translation at residue 4, likely through a read error; the protein shown comes from the DNA. In DNA form, the CDR3 reads TGTGCCTGTTACGCCGTCTGGGGGACAGCACAACTCTTCTTT. Translation gives CACYAVWGTAQLFF. The chain recombines TRDV2 with TRDJ2, with D perhaps matching TRDD3 (6 bases). There are 14 residues in the CDR3. V shed 6 bases and J shed 4 bases, with 14 bases lying between them. CDR1 GEAIGNYY and CDR2 EKD come from the germline V gene.

This clone was counted between two and nine times. The amino acid sequence in TCRdb belongs to a much larger clone and departs from this DNA's translation at residue 8, likely a sequencing read error; the sequence shown is translated from the DNA. This chain links TRDV2 with TRDJ3, with D maybe TRDD3 (6 bases). Germline CDR1 reads GEAIGNYY; CDR2 reads EKD. This CDR3 has 20 amino acids. Trimming took off 3 bases at V and 0 bases at J, with 20 bases between the two ends. The chain's CDR3 is CACDARWRIPGSWDTRQMFF. The CDR3 DNA reads TGTGCCTGTGACGCACGATGGAGGATACCAGGCTCCTGGGACACCCGACAGATGTTTTTC.